This T cell receptor beta chain was identified in a study of T cell changes during pregnancy in multiple sclerosis. The CDR3 contains 14 residues. Germline lookup yields CDR1 SGDLS and CDR2 YYNGEE. V lost 0 bases, J lost 3 bases, and 0 bases stayed unmatched. Assay: immunoSEQ multiplex PCR; the TCRdb copy retains only in-frame clones and omits some. The top ten hold 1.4% of the sample, which has 70,000 or so clones, under 95% seen once. Of note for this clone: Distinct nucleotide sequences in the sample also encode this CDR3.

This sample comprised peripheral blood, obtained in the third trimester of pregnancy. The clonotype originates from a female donor with multiple sclerosis, enrolled in a pregnancy study. The V call is TRBV9, the J call TRBJ2-1; 7 nucleotides line up with TRBD1. DNA for the CDR3: TGTGCCAGCAGCGTAGGGACAGGCTACAATGAGCAGTTCTTC. As protein: CASSVGTGYNEQFF.